These 27 T cell receptor beta chains were sequenced from one sample in a study of monozygotic twins with inflammatory bowel disease. From the 5' RACE reads, TCRdb lists one entry per CDR3 protein and no DNA. Its table lists approximately 400,000 distinct CDR3 sequences. The sequenced material came from blood. The source of these receptors is a human donor with ulcerative colitis or Crohn's disease, or a healthy co-twin of an affected twin (not recorded which).

The rearrangement joins TRBV4-2 to TRBJ2-7; TCRdb calls TRBD1, which cannot be checked without DNA. CDR1 LGHNA and CDR2 YNFKEQ come from the germline V gene. The CDR3 runs to 15 residues. CDR3 residues: CASSQSRGLTYEQYF.

The chain uses TRBV5-1 and TRBJ1-4; with no DNA, the TCRdb D assignment of TRBD1 cannot be verified. The CDR3 loop spans 12 amino acids. Germline assignment: CDR1 SGHRS and CDR2 YFSETQ. This chain's CDR3 is CASSLETGKLFF.

The chain uses TRBV7-9 and TRBJ2-1; TCRdb calls TRBD1, which cannot be checked without DNA. This CDR3 comprises 12 residues. In germline, CDR1 is SEHNR, CDR2 FQNEAQ (reference sequence). CDR3 amino acids: CASRQGDNEQFF.

The V gene is TRBV7-2, the J gene TRBJ1-1; as DNA is missing, the TRBD1 call by TCRdb cannot be tested. Germline-derived CDR1 and CDR2 are SGHTA and FQGNSA. The length of the CDR3 is 16 residues. The CDR3 spells CASGSRDRGSGTEAFF. Looking up the rest from reference TRBV7-2 and TRBJ1-1 gives the full variable domain: GAGVSQSPSNKVTEKGKDVELRCDPISGHTALYWYRQSLGQGLEFLIYFQGNSAPDKSGLPSDRFSAERTGGSVSTLTIQRTQQEDSAVYLCASGSRDRGSGTEAFFGQGTRLTVV.

The chain links TRBV20-1 to TRBJ2-7; TCRdb designates TRBD1, a call that cannot be tested without DNA. CDR1 and CDR2 from the germline V gene are DFQATT and SNEGSKA (reference sequence). CDR3 length: 14 amino acids. The CDR3 loop reads CSADPGQGAHEQYF.

The CDR3 reads CANGAQQNIQYF. V gene TRBV6-2 or TRBV6-3 combines with J gene TRBJ2-4; no DNA is available, so the TRBD1 call from TCRdb remains unchecked. The CDR3 sequence is 12 residues long. From germline, CDR1 is MNHEY and CDR2 SVGEGT.

The chain joins TRBV5-1 to TRBJ2-3; TCRdb names TRBD1, which stays unverified in the absence of DNA. The V gene's germline CDR1 is SGHRS and CDR2 YFSETQ. The CDR3 length is 15 residues. The CDR3 is CASSSSGQGADTQYF.

The CDR3 reads CASSQDMGAGYGYTF. This chain joins TRBV4-1 and TRBJ1-2; TCRdb's D call, TRBD1, is unchecked because there is no DNA. The CDR3 contains 15 residues. Germline V gives CDR1 MGHRA, CDR2 YSYEKL.

The CDR3 sequence: CSAADRGRSTDTQYF. The chain carries TRBV20-1 and TRBJ2-3; the TRBD1 assignment by TCRdb is unverifiable without DNA. The CDR3 extends over 15 amino acids. From germline, CDR1 is DFQATT and CDR2 SNEGSKA (reference sequence).

V is TRBV28 and J is TRBJ2-3; there is no DNA to check the TCRdb D call of TRBD2. This CDR3 region has 18 residues. CDR1 MDHEN and CDR2 SYDVKM come from the germline V gene. The CDR3 loop reads CASRFRVRSSDSTDTQYF.

This chain links TRBV6-1 with TRBJ2-2; TCRdb gives TRBD1 as the D gene, but with no DNA this cannot be confirmed. From germline, CDR1 is MNHNS and CDR2 SASEGT. The CDR3 runs to 16 residues. The chain's CDR3 is CATPEPTGRDTGELFF.

The gene calls are TRBV4-3 and TRBJ1-3. CDR1 and CDR2 (germline): LGHNA, YSLEER. The CDR3 is made up of 16 amino acids. CDR3: CASSQDSLPSGNTIYF.

This sequence joins TRBV4-3 and TRBJ1-4. This CDR3 has 15 amino acids. CDR1 is LGHNA and CDR2 is YSLEER in the germline V gene. CDR3 in amino acids: CASSQDQRWGEKLFF.

The rearrangement links TRBV28 to TRBJ2-7; TCRdb proposes TRBD2, but this gene call is untestable without DNA. Germline CDR1 reads MDHEN; CDR2 reads SYDVKM. The CDR3 has 14 amino acids. Here the CDR3 reads CASSETSGAGEQYF.

This chain connects TRBV7-8 to TRBJ2-1; TCRdb indicates TRBD1, and absent DNA this call remains unverified. This CDR3 has 17 residues. Germline V gene lookup returns CDR1 SGHVS and CDR2 FQNEAQ. The CDR3 loop is CASSRAPGEVSYNEQFF.

This chain connects TRBV6-6 to TRBJ1-1; TCRdb outputs TRBD1, but without DNA this stays unchecked. Germline V CDR1 and CDR2: MNHNY, SVGAGI (reference sequence). CDR3 length: 14 residues. CDR3 protein: CASRRQGANTEAFF.

The chain combines TRBV4-1 with TRBJ2-7. The length of the CDR3 is 19 residues. Germline CDR1 MGHRA, CDR2 YSYEKL. The CDR3 is CASSQEHLASGLRSYEQYF.

This chain links TRBV20-1 with TRBJ1-1; as DNA is missing, the TRBD1 call by TCRdb cannot be tested. Germline CDR1 and CDR2: DFQATT and SNEGSKA (reference sequence). The CDR3 is 14 residues long. CDR3 loop: CSAPTPDRVSGAFF.

The V call is TRBV6-1, the J call TRBJ2-4; TCRdb selects TRBD1, and the lack of DNA leaves this call unchecked. Germline-derived CDR1 and CDR2 are MNHNS and SASEGT. The CDR3 has 15 amino acids. The CDR3 sequence: CASRRQGDVKNIQYF.

The gene calls are TRBV20-1 and TRBJ2-7; with no DNA, the TCRdb D assignment of TRBD2 cannot be verified. Looked up from germline, CDR1 is DFQATT and CDR2 is SNEGSKA (reference sequence). CDR3 length: 12 residues. CDR3 protein: CSARDVGGEQYF.

This chain connects TRBV20-1 to TRBJ2-1; TCRdb lists TRBD1, though no DNA is available to test this call. Germline values: CDR1 DFQATT, CDR2 SNEGSKA (reference sequence). The CDR3 sequence is 14 residues long. CDR3 loop: CSARAYVPGNEQFF.

The chain carries TRBV25-1 and TRBJ2-5. The CDR3 is 13 residues long. Per germline, CDR1 MGHDK and CDR2 SYGVNS. The CDR3: CASSVWGVETQYF.

This chain links TRBV15 with TRBJ1-1; TCRdb's D gene call, TRBD1, goes unchecked for lack of DNA. CDR1 and CDR2 from the germline V gene are LNHNV and YYDKDF (reference sequence). The CDR3 length is 15 residues. The CDR3 sequence: CATSKEGGLGTEAFF. Variable domain in full (rest from reference TRBV15 and TRBJ1-1): DAMVIQNPRYQVTQFGKPVTLSCSQTLNHNVMYWYQQKSSQAPKLLFHYYDKDFNNEADTPDNFQSRRPNTSFCFLDIRSPGLGDTAMYLCATSKEGGLGTEAFFGQGTRLTVV.

The gene calls are TRBV6-6 and TRBJ1-1. Per the germline V gene, CDR1 is MNHNY and CDR2 is SVGAGI (reference sequence). This CDR3 is built from 13 residues. This chain's CDR3 is CASSYRGLVEAFF.

The chain employs TRBV6-5 and TRBJ2-7; lacking DNA, the TRBD1 call made by TCRdb goes unchecked. Per the germline V gene, CDR1 is MNHEY and CDR2 is SVGAGI. The CDR3 covers 14 residues. CDR3 sequence: CASSYLSGGGEQYF.

The chain carries TRBV5-1 and TRBJ2-7. The CDR3 is 13 residues long. Germline assignment: CDR1 SGHRS and CDR2 YFSETQ. This chain's CDR3 is CASSLADAYEQYF.

The genes are TRBV3-1 and TRBJ2-5; TCRdb selects TRBD2, and the lack of DNA leaves this call unchecked. The germline V gene encodes CDR1 LGHDT and CDR2 YNNKEL (reference sequence). The CDR3 sequence is 15 residues long. CDR3 amino acids: CASSLLSGGRETQYF.